This record looks at one TCR beta chain sequence and its context. Its antigen is currently not known. Per-base quality was not reported, and no clone a single base away is much larger than it. This entry belongs to a study of blood T cell repertoires in COVID-19 (dated by TCRdb to about 2020). A note on the overall study: The collaborator samples originated in the United States, Italy and Spain and spanned the acute and convalescent phases of COVID-19. Samples came from the ongoing ImmuneRACE study (first 160 participants) plus 1,254 subjects from 6 global collaborators. Where HLA class I and class II types were available, the types were taken from metadata supplied by the sample provider, not from assay-based typing. A de-identified subject ID, COVID-19 status, age in years and sex were almost always included in the sample metadata. The dataset comprised deeply sampled blood TCRbeta repertoires from subjects exposed to, actively infected with, or recovered from COVID-19. The repertoires were released in a freely available public database meant as a resource for research on the immune response to SARS-CoV-2. The material from the prospective study consisted of cDNA or gDNA derived from T cells, B-cell-depleted T cells, or PBMCs.

TCRbeta CDR3 regions were amplified from genomic DNA using the immunoSEQ Assay, a bias-controlled multiplex PCR. Regarding the original processing steps: Nucleated cell counts per sample were estimated from amplification of reference gene primers within the assay. To quantify the absolute abundance of each unique TCRbeta CDR3 rearrangement, sequence reads were collapsed and filtered. For each sample, productive Simpson clonality was calculated as the square root of Simpson's diversity index over productive rearrangements. Here the immuneACCESS table is served through TCRdb, limited to in-frame sequences with V and J called. Missing clones are a known gap in these copies; in checked studies unresolved V genes cover under half, and the rest lacks a known reason. V and J calls plus clone size are reproduced from that table; the DNA served to infer D and trimming. For this sample there are 72,000 or so clones; 75% to 95% appear just once. Less than 0.8% of the sample goes to the ten largest clones.

Cut back by 1 base and 0 bases, the V and J ends lie 4 bases apart. For CDR1 and CDR2, the germline V gene lists SGHRS and YFSETQ. Reading from cysteine to phenylalanine, the CDR3 counts 13 amino acids. The only DNA kept is the CDR3, 39 bases in frame from the first base. The full study reports these points: The quantity of clinical and demographic metadata differed by source and by participant and was supplied without curation.

The collaborating institutions used their own protocols to collect whole blood in K2EDTA tubes. For TCRbeta analysis, collaborators shipped samples as frozen whole blood, isolated PBMCs, or DNA extracted from either of those sample types. This chain is built from TRBV5-1 and TRBJ2-5; the D gene is unclear. The specimen was peripheral blood. This TCR derives from a woman at least 80 years old with acute or convalescent COVID-19. The CDR3 here reads CASSLQYQETQYF. The DNA sequence reads TGCGCCAGCAGCTTGCAGTACCAAGAGACCCAGTACTTC.